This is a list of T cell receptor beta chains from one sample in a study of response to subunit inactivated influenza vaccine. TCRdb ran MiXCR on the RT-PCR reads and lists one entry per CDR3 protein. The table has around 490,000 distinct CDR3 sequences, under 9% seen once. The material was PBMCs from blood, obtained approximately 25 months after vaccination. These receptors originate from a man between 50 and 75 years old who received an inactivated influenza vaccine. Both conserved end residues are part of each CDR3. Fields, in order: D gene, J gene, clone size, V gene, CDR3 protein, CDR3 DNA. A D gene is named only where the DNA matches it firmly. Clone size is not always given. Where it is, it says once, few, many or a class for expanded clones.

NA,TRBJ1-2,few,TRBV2,CASSEGLNYGYTF,TGTGCCAGCAGTGAAGGCTTAAACTATGGCTACACCTTC
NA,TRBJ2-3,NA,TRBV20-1,CSARDLGAADTQYF,TGCAGTGCTAGAGATTTGGGGGCGGCAGATACGCAGTATTTT
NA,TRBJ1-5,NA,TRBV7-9,CASSASRAPGQPQHF,TGTGCCAGCAGCGCCAGCCGGGCACCGGGTCAGCCCCAGCATTTT
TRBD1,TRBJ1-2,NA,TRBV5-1,CASSLWDRDNGYTF,TGCGCCAGCAGCTTGTGGGACAGGGACAATGGCTACACCTTC
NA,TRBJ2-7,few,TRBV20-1,CSANKEGGTHEQYF,TGCAGTGCTAATAAAGAGGGGGGTACGCACGAGCAGTACTTC
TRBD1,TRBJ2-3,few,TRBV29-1,CSVDVGQGTDTQYF,TGCAGCGTTGATGTCGGACAGGGCACAGATACGCAGTATTTT
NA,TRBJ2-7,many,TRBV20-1,CSAPGLSYEQYF,TGCAGTGCACCCGGACTATCCTACGAGCAGTACTTC
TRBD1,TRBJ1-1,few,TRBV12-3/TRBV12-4,CASSDGQVLNTEAFF,TGTGCCAGCAGTGATGGACAGGTTCTGAACACTGAAGCTTTCTTT
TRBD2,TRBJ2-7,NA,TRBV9,CASSPTFGSGGTYEQYF,TGTGCCAGCAGCCCCACGTTCGGCTCGGGAGGGACCTACGAGCAGTACTTC
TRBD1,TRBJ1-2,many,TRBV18,CASSLSDRRDYGYTF,TGTGCCAGCTCACTTTCGGACAGGAGGGACTATGGCTACACCTTC
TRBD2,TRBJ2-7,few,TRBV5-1,CASSLERLAAASEQYF,TGCGCCAGCAGCTTGGAGAGACTAGCGGCAGCCTCCGAGCAGTACTTC
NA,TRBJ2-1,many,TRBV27,CASGFHSNEQFF,TGTGCCAGCGGGTTCCACAGCAATGAGCAGTTCTTC
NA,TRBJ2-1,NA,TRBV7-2,CASSLRRVPNEQFF,TGTGCCAGCAGCTTAAGGAGGGTCCCGAATGAGCAGTTCTTC
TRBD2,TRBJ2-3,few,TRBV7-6,CASSSPGGGGPDTQYF,TGTGCCAGCAGCTCCCCCGGCGGGGGGGGGCCAGATACGCAGTATTTT
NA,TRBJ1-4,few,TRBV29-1,CSAATGPNEKLFF,TGCAGCGCCGCTACAGGGCCGAATGAAAAACTGTTTTTT
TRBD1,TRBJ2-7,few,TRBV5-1,CASSQGQGTVYEQYF,TGCGCCAGCAGCCAGGGACAGGGAACTGTCTACGAGCAGTACTTC
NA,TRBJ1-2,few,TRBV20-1,CSAPHGRWYGYTF,TGCAGTGCTCCCCACGGACGGTGGTATGGCTACACCTTC
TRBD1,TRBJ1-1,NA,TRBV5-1,CASSPTGGSLEAFF,TGCGCCAGCAGCCCCACAGGGGGGAGCCTTGAAGCTTTCTTT
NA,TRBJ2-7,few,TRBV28,CASRNSLFTYEQYF,TGTGCCAGCAGAAACAGCCTATTTACCTACGAGCAGTACTTC
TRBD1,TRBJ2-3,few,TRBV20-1,CSAANPAGTGGADTQYF,TGCAGTGCTGCTAACCCCGCCGGGACAGGGGGTGCAGATACGCAGTATTTT
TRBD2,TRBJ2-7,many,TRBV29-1,CSAQGSSGVYEQYF,TGCAGCGCTCAAGGGTCTAGCGGTGTGTACGAGCAGTACTTC
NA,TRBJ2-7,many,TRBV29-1,CSGPYEQYF,TGCAGCGGCCCTTACGAGCAGTACTTC
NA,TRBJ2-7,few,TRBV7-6,CASSLEVGGYEQYF,TGTGCCAGCAGCTTGGAGGTCGGGGGCTACGAGCAGTACTTC